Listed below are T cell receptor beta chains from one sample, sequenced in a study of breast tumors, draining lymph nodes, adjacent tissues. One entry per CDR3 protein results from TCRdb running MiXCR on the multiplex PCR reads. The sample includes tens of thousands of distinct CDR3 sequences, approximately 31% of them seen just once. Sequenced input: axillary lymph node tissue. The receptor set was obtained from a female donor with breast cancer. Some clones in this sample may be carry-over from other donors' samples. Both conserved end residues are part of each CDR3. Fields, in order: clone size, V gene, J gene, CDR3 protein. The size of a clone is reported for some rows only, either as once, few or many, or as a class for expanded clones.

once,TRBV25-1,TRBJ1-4,CASSVGRANEKLFF
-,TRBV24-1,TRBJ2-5,CATVRRGLGGRDQETQYF
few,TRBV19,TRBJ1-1,CASNPSGPNTEAFF
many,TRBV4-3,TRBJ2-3,CASSQQLARGDTQYF
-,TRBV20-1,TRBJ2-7,CSARPGTLEADEQYF
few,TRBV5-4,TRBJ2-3,CASSLKRESRADTQYF
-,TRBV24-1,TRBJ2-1,CATSDPRLAGFYEQFF
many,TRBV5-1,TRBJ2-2,CASSLLLAGGPGTGELFF
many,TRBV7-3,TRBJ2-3,CASSKSSGSTDTQYF
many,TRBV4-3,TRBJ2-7,CASSQDRAGSYEQYF
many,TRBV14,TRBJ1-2,CASSQDQSYGYTF
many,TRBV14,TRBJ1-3,CASSHAHSGNTIYF
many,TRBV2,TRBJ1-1,CASSPRGTGRIDTEAFF
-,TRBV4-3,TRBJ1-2,CASSQDWKGAKGYTF
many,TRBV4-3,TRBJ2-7,CASSPDLSSGRYEQYF
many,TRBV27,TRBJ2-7,CASSLVGRTDFYEQYF
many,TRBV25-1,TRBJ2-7,CASSPRTEQYF
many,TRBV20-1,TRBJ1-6,CSVQKEVGSPLHF
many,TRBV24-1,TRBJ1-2,CATSDGGGYGYTF
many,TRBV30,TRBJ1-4,CAWRTQGGEKLFF
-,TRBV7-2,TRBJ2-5,CASSLTSGSWGTQYF
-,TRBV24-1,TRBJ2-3,CATSVSGDTQYF
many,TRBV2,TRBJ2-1,CASSVGLGGEQFF
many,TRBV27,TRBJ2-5,CASSFRETQYF
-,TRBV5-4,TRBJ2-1,CASSLNSGRLSYNEQFF
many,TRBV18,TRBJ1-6,CASSPRQGYNSPLHF
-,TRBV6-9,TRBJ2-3,CASSYEGQGAMDTQYF
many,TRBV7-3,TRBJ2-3,CASSKDGTSTDTQYF
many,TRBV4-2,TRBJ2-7,CASSQDALGSGYEQYF
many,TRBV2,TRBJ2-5,CASRWTGQETQYF
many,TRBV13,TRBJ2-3,CASSKGTSGMTDTQYF
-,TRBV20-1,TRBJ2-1,CSAIRLAGGRNEQFF
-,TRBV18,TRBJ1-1,CASSPSSDEAFF
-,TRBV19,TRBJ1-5,CASSIGQSQHF
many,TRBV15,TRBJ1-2,CATSRDSYYGYTF
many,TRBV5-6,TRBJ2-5,CASSSLRAGETQYF
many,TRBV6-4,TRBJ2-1,CASSDSGTGGYNEQFF